The next 25 T cell receptor beta chains were all read from a single sample in a study of blood T cell repertoires in COVID-19. Using immunoSEQ multiplex PCR, the repertoire was profiled, and TCRdb retains in-frame clones only, with some absent. In the table there are hundreds of thousands of clones, around 87% of which are singletons. Sequencing was performed on PBMCs or T cells enriched from blood (not recorded which). The receptors shown here come from a man in his forties or fifties in a cohort exposed to, infected with or recovered from COVID-19 (not recorded which).

This chain links TRBV5-6 with TRBJ1-1; TRBD1 matches 7 bases. Unmatched junction bases numbered 4, after V lost 1 base and J lost 1 base. Germline-derived CDR1 and CDR2 are SGHDT and YYEEEE. The CDR3 loop spans 15 amino acids. The CDR3 loop is CASSLMTGWNTEAFF. The CDR3 DNA follows: TGTGCCAGCAGCTTGATGACAGGGTGGAACACTGAAGCTTTCTTT.

The rearrangement joins TRBV7-9 to TRBJ1-4; D unclear. Germline CDR1 and CDR2: SEHNR and FQNEAQ (reference sequence). CDR3 length: 14 residues. Trimming shortened V by 3 bases and J by 7 bases, and 12 bases separated the two germline ends. The CDR3 sequence: CASSFLGAFEKLFF. The CDR3 DNA follows: TGTGCCAGCAGCTTTCTCGGAGCGTTTGAAAAACTGTTTTTT.

The CDR3 loop is CASSQRRQLTDEQFF. The DNA of the CDR3 is TGCGCCAGCAGCCAGAGGCGGCAACTTACGGATGAGCAGTTCTTC. The chain uses TRBV4-1 and TRBJ2-1; D not certain. Germline V lookup: CDR1 MGHRA, CDR2 YSYEKL. The V gene lost 3 bases and the J gene lost 8 bases, with 17 bases spanning the gap. This CDR3 has 15 residues.

This clone was counted once. V is TRBV10-3 and J is TRBJ2-7; D remains ambiguous. This CDR3 region has 13 residues. Germline loops: CDR1 ENHRY, CDR2 SYGVKD. Trimming stripped 8 bases from V and 3 bases from J, with 14 bases between. For the CDR3, the DNA is TGTGCCATCCGAACAGAGAAGATCTACGAGCAGTACTTC. The encoded protein is CAIRTEKIYEQYF.

The chain links TRBV10-3 to TRBJ2-5; D may be TRBD1 (5 bases). The CDR3 length is 14 residues. Trimming pared 3 bases from V and 2 bases from J, leaving 10 bases between. From germline, CDR1 is ENHRY and CDR2 SYGVKD. The CDR3 protein is CAISEAGLQETQYF. The DNA for the CDR3 is TGTGCCATCAGTGAAGCAGGGTTACAAGAGACCCAGTACTTC.

This clone was picked up a small number of times. The chain carries TRBV19 and TRBJ1-6; tentative D call: TRBD1 (5 bases). Germline V gene sequence: CDR1 LNHDA, CDR2 SQIVND (reference sequence). This CDR3 has 16 amino acids. V lost 8 bases, J lost 5 bases, and 19 bases lay in between. The CDR3 nucleotides are TGTGCCAGTCAAAAGGGCCCGGGACTCAATAATTCACCCCTCCACTTT. It is translated as CASQKGPGLNNSPLHF.

A few counts support this clone. V is TRBV28 and J is TRBJ1-2; possibly TRBD1 for D (6 bases). The germline CDR1 and CDR2 sequences are MDHEN and SYDVKM. V was cut by 4 bases and J by 8 bases, with 14 bases left in between. This CDR3 has 13 residues. The CDR3 loop reads CASSSQGLRGYTF. DNA of the CDR3: TGTGCCAGCAGTTCCCAGGGGTTGCGGGGCTACACCTTC.

The J gene is TRBJ2-7, the V gene TRBV4-1; 10 bases are a match to TRBD2. After removal of 4 bases from V and 5 bases from J, the junction contained 8 bases not matched to a gene. The CDR3 length is 15 residues. CDR1 is MGHRA, CDR2 YSYEKL, per germline. The CDR3 nucleotides are TGCGCCAGCAGCCGACAAGCGGGAGGGCGCGACGAGCAGTACTTC. Its translation: CASSRQAGGRDEQYF.

The genes are TRBV9 and TRBJ1-2; 8 positions agree with TRBD1. Germline V lookup: CDR1 SGDLS, CDR2 YYNGEE. This CDR3 comprises 13 residues. V was pared by 0 bases and J by 7 bases, with 2 bases of the junction left unmatched. The CDR3 region has the DNA TGTGCCAGCAGCGTAGCACAGGGGGGTGGCTACACCTTC. It specifies CASSVAQGGGYTF.

The chain has TRBV21-1 and TRBJ1-1; the table's D call TRBD1 went unverified against the DNA. TRBV21-1 is a documented pseudogene. The CDR3 runs to 15 residues. CDR3 bases: TGTGCCAGCAGCAAAGACAGTAAGCCCCACACTGAAGCTTTCTTT. Its protein product is CASSKDSKPHTEAFF.

The count of this clone is one. The chain recombines TRBV3-1 (or the pseudogene TRBV3-2) with TRBJ1-2, with D unclear. The germline V gene encodes CDR1 LGHDT and CDR2 YNNKEL (reference sequence). Trimming pared 1 base from V and 6 bases from J, leaving 9 bases between. The CDR3 extends over 13 amino acids. The DNA of the CDR3 is TGTGCCAGCAGCCAAGCCAGGTTCGATGGCTACACCTTC. Protein: CASSQARFDGYTF.

Turning to this clone: The sample has other DNA sequences that encode this CDR3 too. This chain connects TRBV7-9 to TRBJ1-6; the match to TRBD1 covers 7 bases. Germline CDR1 and CDR2: SEHNR and FQNEAQ (reference sequence). This CDR3 spans 17 amino acids. V gave up 2 bases and J gave up 0 bases; unmatched junction bases: 4. CDR3 protein: CASSLRGQSSYNSPLHF. DNA of the CDR3: TGTGCCAGCAGCTTAAGGGGACAGAGCTCCTATAATTCACCCCTCCACTTT.

J is TRBJ2-2 and V is TRBV10-2; 7 bases align to TRBD1. Germline V gene lookup returns CDR1 WSHSY and CDR2 SAAADI. V shed 11 bases, J shed 0 bases, and the junction held 3 bases outside the gene matches. This CDR3 comprises 13 residues. CDR3 sequence reads: CAGGQANTGELFF. The DNA of the CDR3 is TGCGCCGGCGGACAGGCGAACACCGGGGAGCTGTTTTTT.

This chain uses TRBV18 with TRBJ1-1; maybe TRBD1 (5 bases). Trimming stripped 2 bases from V and 2 bases from J, with 9 bases between. The germline CDR1 and CDR2 sequences are KGHSH and LQKENI. The CDR3 extends over 14 amino acids. DNA for the CDR3: TGTGCCAGCTCACCAGGCAGGGCCAACACTGAAGCTTTCTTT. Translated: CASSPGRANTEAFF.

The V call is TRBV7-3, the J call TRBJ2-1; perhaps TRBD2 as D (6 bases). The CDR3 loop spans 14 amino acids. The V end was cut by 6 bases, the J end by 4 bases, with 13 bases between. From germline, CDR1 is SGHTA and CDR2 FQGTGA. The CDR3, as DNA: TGTGCCAGCAGTGGTGGCGGGGTTTACAATGAGCAGTTCTTC. It is translated as CASSGGGVYNEQFF.

This clone was seen just once. The chain couples TRBV7-9 to TRBJ2-7, with 7 positions matching TRBD2. The V and J ends lost 2 bases and 2 bases, in that order; junction bases with no gene match: 3. Looked up from germline, CDR1 is SEHNR and CDR2 is FQNEAQ (reference sequence). This CDR3 is built from 14 residues. CDR3 in DNA: TGTGCCAGCAGCTTAATGGGGGGGACCTACGAGCAGTACTTC. Its protein is CASSLMGGTYEQYF.

The chain carries TRBV3-1 (or the pseudogene TRBV3-2) and TRBJ2-7; D gene unclear. CDR3 length: 13 residues. Trimming shortened V by 0 bases and J by 3 bases, and 6 bases separated the two germline ends. Germline values: CDR1 LGHDT, CDR2 YNNKEL (reference sequence). The CDR3 region is CASSQESIYEQYF. CDR3 DNA sequence: TGTGCCAGCAGCCAAGAGTCCATCTACGAGCAGTACTTC.

This clone was found once. V gene TRBV19 combines with J gene TRBJ1-2; 10 bases map to TRBD1. The CDR3 has 17 residues. CDR1 LNHDA and CDR2 SQIVND come from the germline V gene (reference sequence). V was pared by 4 bases and J by 8 bases, with 16 bases of the junction left unmatched. The CDR3 nucleotides are TGTGCCAGTAGTACCGCCGGGACAGGGGCGACTTCCGCCGGCTACACCTTC. The encoded protein is CASSTAGTGATSAGYTF.

The V and J genes are TRBV18 and TRBJ2-7; TRBD1 agrees at 8 bases. Per germline, CDR1 KGHSH and CDR2 LQKENI. J lost 3 bases, V lost 4 bases, and 17 bases had no gene match. This CDR3 is 18 amino acids long. CDR3 sequence: CASSRKVIDRGQDYEQYF. CDR3 bases: TGTGCCAGCTCACGAAAGGTGATAGACAGGGGACAAGACTACGAGCAGTACTTC.

The chain combines TRBV27 with TRBJ2-7; maybe TRBD2 (5 bases). Per the germline V gene, CDR1 is MNHEY and CDR2 is SMNVEV (reference sequence). Trimming took 5 bases from V and 11 from J, leaving 16 bases between them. This CDR3 is 12 amino acids long. The CDR3 sequence: CASSPTLGQEYF. DNA for the CDR3: TGTGCCAGCAGTCCAACACTAGGCCAGGAGTACTTC.

The rearrangement joins TRBV3-1 (or the pseudogene TRBV3-2) to TRBJ1-2, with 7 bases fitting TRBD1. CDR1 is LGHDT, CDR2 YNNKEL, per germline (reference sequence). The CDR3 is 15 amino acids. Germline trimming cut 1 base from V and 5 bases from J; bases unmatched to any gene: 7. This chain's CDR3 is CASSQGRDRVYGYTF. The CDR3 nucleotides are TGTGCCAGCAGCCAAGGTAGGGACAGAGTTTATGGCTACACCTTC.

This chain uses TRBV30 with TRBJ1-5, with D perhaps matching TRBD1 (5 bases). The ends were cut back, 1 base at V and 4 bases at J, with 17 bases in the middle. Germline loops: CDR1 GTSNPN, CDR2 SVGIG (reference sequence). The CDR3 loop spans 16 amino acids. CDR3 region: CAWSATETRENQPQHF. CDR3 DNA: TGTGCCTGGAGTGCCACCGAGACCAGGGAAAATCAGCCCCAGCATTTT.

This CDR3 is CASTLLQGSQPQHF. For the CDR3, the DNA is TGTGCCAGCACCCTCCTCCAGGGATCCCAGCCCCAGCATTTT. The rearrangement joins TRBV19 to TRBJ1-5; tentatively, D is TRBD1 (5 bases). The CDR3 has 14 amino acids. The germline V and J ends were trimmed by 9 bases and 7 bases, with 19 bases remaining between them. Germline CDR1 and CDR2: LNHDA and SQIVND (reference sequence).

The chain joins TRBV7-8 to TRBJ2-5; 7 nucleotides align to TRBD1. The CDR3 covers 14 residues. The V and J ends lost 0 bases and 5 bases, in that order; junction bases with no gene match: 3. Germline V lookup: CDR1 SGHVS, CDR2 FQNEAQ. The CDR3 DNA follows: TGTGCCAGCAGCTTAGCGTCCAGGGGGGAGACCCAGTACTTC. This gives the protein CASSLASRGETQYF.

The V and J genes are TRBV10-2 and TRBJ1-3; 8 positions match TRBD1. This CDR3 comprises 14 residues. CDR1 WSHSY and CDR2 SAAADI come from the germline V gene. The ends lost 7 bases at V and 4 bases at J; junction bases unmatched: 6. Written as DNA, the CDR3 is TGCGCCAGCACCAGGGGGCTGGACGGAAACACCATATATTTT. It encodes CASTRGLDGNTIYF.